The entry below describes one TCR beta chain. What it recognizes is unknown. This record belongs to a study of graft-versus-host responses after intestinal transplantation. Study findings and constraints: Recipient marrow contained GvH clones, some of which appeared first in ileum or blood.

Some clones are missing from TCRdb's copy, which holds only in-frame ones; the method was immunoSEQ multiplex PCR. The profile shows under 8,500 clones, roughly 80% of them singletons. CDR1 and CDR2 from the germline V gene are SNHLY and FYNNEI. Trimming removed 5 bases from V and 9 bases from J; junction bases left unmatched: 5. This CDR3 has 15 amino acids. Researchers processed graft tissue to release intraepithelial and lamina propria lymphocytes. The sample in question was ileum tissue, obtained approximately 320 days after intestinal transplant. The clonotype originates from a human patient who received an intestinal transplant, so some T cells may come from the graft donor. J is TRBJ1-6 and V is TRBV2; 12 nucleotides match TRBD1. CDR3 amino acids: CASSRDRGLGSPLHF. As DNA, the CDR3 is TGTGCCAGCAGTCGGGACAGGGGGCTAGGTTCACCCCTCCACTTT.